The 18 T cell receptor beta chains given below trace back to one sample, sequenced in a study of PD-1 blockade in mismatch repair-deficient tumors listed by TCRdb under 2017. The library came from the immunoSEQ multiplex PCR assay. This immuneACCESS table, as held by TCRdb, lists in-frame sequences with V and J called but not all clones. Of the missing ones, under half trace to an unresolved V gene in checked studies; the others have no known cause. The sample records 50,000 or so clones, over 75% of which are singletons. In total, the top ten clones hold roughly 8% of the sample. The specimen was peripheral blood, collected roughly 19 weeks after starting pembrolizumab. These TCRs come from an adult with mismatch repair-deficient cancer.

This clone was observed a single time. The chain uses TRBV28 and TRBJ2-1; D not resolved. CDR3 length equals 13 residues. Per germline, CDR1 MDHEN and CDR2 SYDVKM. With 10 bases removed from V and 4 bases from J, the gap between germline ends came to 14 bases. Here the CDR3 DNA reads TGTGCCACCCGACTTCCTGCTTACAATGAGCAGTTCTTC. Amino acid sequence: CATRLPAYNEQFF. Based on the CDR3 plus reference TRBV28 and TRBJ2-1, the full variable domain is DVKVTQSSRYLVKRTGEKVFLECVQDMDHENMFWYRQDPGLGLRLIYFSYDVKMKEKGDIPEGYSVSREKKERFSLILESASTNQTSMYLCATRLPAYNEQFFGPGTRLTVL.

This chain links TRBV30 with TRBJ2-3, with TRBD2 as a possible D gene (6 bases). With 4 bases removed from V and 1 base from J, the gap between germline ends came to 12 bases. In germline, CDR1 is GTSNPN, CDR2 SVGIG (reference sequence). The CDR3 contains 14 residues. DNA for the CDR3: TGTGCCTGGAAGGCCCAGCGGGGCACAGATACGCAGTATTTT. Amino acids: CAWKAQRGTDTQYF.

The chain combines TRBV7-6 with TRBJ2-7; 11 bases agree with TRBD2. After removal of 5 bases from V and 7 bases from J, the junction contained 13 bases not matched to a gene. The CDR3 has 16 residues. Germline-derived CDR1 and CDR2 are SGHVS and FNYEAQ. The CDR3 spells CASSLGLAGMRGEQYF. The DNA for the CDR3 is TGTGCCAGCAGCCTAGGACTAGCGGGCATGAGGGGGGAGCAGTACTTC.

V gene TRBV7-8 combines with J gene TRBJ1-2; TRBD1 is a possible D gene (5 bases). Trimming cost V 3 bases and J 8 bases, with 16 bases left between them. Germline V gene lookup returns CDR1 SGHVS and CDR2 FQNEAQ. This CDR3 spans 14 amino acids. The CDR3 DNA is TGTGCCAGCAGCTTCTCCCCAGGGTCGGACGGCTACACCTTC. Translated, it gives CASSFSPGSDGYTF.

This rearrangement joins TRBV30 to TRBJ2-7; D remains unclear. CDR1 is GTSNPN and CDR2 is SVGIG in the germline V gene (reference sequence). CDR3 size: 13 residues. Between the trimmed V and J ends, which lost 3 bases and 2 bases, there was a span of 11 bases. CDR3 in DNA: TGTGCCTGGAGGCGAACAGCCACCTACGAGCAGTACTTC. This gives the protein CAWRRTATYEQYF.

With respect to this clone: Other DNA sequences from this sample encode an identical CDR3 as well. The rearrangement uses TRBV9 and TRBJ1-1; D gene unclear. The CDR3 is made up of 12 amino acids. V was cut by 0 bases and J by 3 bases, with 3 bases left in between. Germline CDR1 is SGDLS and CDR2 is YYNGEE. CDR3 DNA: TGTGCCAGCAGCGTAGGCCACACTGAAGCTTTCTTT. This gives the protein CASSVGHTEAFF.

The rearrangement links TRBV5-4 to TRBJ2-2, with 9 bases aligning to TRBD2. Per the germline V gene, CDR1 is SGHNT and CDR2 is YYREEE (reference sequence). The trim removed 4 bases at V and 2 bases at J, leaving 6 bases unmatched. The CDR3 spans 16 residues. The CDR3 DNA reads TGTGCCAGCAGCCCTCAGACTAGCGGAAACACCGGGGAGCTGTTTTTT. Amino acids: CASSPQTSGNTGELFF.

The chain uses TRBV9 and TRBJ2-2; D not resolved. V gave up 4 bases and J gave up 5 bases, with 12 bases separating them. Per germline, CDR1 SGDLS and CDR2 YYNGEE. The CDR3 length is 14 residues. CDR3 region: CASSPSAGTGELFF. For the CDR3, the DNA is TGTGCCAGCAGCCCCAGCGCTGGGACCGGGGAGCTGTTTTTT.

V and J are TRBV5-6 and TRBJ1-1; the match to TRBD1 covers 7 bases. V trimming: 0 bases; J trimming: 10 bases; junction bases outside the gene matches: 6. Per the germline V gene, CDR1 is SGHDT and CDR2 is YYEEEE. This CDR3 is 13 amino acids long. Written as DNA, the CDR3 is TGTGCCAGCAGCTTGGACAGGGGAGTTGTAGCTTTCTTT. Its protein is CASSLDRGVVAFF.

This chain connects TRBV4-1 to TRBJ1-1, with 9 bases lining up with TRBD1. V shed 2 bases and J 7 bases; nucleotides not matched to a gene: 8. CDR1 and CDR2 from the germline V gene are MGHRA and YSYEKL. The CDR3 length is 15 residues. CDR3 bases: TGCGCCAGCAGCCAATGGACAGGGGAGGAAGGTGAAGCTTTCTTT. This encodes CASSQWTGEEGEAFF.

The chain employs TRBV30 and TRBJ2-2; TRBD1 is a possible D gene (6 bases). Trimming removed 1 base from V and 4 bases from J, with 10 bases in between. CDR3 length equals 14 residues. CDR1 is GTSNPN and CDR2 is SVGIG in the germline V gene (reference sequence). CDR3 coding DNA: TGTGCCTGGAGTGCAGGGGTGGTCACCGGGGAGCTGTTTTTT. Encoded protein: CAWSAGVVTGELFF.

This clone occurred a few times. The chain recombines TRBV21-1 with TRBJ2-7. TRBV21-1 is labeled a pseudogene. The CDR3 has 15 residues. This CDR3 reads CASSKVRHWSYEQYF. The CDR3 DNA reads TGTGCCAGCAGCAAAGTTCGACACTGGAGTTACGAGCAGTACTTC.

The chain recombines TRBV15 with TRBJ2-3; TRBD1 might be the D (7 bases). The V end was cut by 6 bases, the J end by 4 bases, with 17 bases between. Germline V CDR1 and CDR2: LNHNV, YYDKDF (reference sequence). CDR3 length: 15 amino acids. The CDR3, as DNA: TGTGCCACCAGAGACAGGGTAGTAGCGGCAGATACGCAGTATTTT. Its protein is CATRDRVVAADTQYF.

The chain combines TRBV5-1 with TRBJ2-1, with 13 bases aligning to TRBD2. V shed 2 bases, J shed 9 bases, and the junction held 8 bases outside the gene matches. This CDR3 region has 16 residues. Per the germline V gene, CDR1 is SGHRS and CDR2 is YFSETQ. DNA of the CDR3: TGCGCCAGCAGCTTAGGACTAGCGGGAGCAATGGTTGAGCAGTTCTTC. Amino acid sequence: CASSLGLAGAMVEQFF. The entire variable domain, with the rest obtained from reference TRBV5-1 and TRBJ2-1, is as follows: KAGVTQTPRYLIKTRGQQVTLSCSPISGHRSVSWYQQTPGQGLQFLFEYFSETQRNKGNFPGRFSGRQFSNSRSEMNVSTLELGDSALYLCASSLGLAGAMVEQFFGPGTRLTVL.

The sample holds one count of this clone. CDR3 region: CASSQAGGLQETQYF. The DNA of the CDR3 is TGTGCCAGCAGCCAGGCGGGAGGCCTACAAGAGACCCAGTACTTC. The J gene is TRBJ2-5, the V gene TRBV7-2; 8 bases fit TRBD2. With 5 bases clipped from V and 2 bases from J, the junction kept 7 bases outside the gene matches. This CDR3 has 15 residues. Germline V gene data show CDR1 as SGHTA and CDR2 as FQGNSA.

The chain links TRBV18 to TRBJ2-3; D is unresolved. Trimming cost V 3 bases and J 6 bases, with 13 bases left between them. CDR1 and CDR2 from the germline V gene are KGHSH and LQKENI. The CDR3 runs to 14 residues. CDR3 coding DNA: TGTGCCAGCTCACCTCCCTCCGAACGGGATACGCAGTATTTT. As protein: CASSPPSERDTQYF.

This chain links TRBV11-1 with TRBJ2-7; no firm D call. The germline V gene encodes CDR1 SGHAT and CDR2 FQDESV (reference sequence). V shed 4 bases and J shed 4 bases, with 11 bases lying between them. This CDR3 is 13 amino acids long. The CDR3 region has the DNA TGTGCCAGCAGCTCCGATCGGATTTACGAGCAGTACTTC. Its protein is CASSSDRIYEQYF.

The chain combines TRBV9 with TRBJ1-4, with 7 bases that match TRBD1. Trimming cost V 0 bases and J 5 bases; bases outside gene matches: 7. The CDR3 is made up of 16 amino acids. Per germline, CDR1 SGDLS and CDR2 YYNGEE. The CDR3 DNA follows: TGTGCCAGCAGCGTAGTCGGCGGGACAGAGAATGAAAAACTGTTTTTT. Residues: CASSVVGGTENEKLFF.